The 6 T cell receptor beta chains below come from one sample, sequenced in a study of monozygotic twins with inflammatory bowel disease. Using the 5' RACE reads, TCRdb records one entry per CDR3 protein without DNA. The listing contains roughly 170,000 distinct CDR3 sequences. The sample taken for sequencing was blood. Receptors originate from a human donor with ulcerative colitis or Crohn's disease, or a healthy co-twin of an affected twin (not recorded which).

The chain recombines TRBV18 with TRBJ2-1; TCRdb names TRBD2, which stays unverified in the absence of DNA. From germline, CDR1 is KGHSH and CDR2 LQKENI. The CDR3 consists of 16 residues. CDR3 amino acids: CASSPPASGRVGEQFF.

V is TRBV28 and J is TRBJ2-7; without DNA, the TCRdb call of TRBD1 cannot be checked. The CDR3 covers 14 residues. Germline values: CDR1 MDHEN, CDR2 SYDVKM. The CDR3 loop reads CASSQGPPSYEQYF.

The genes are TRBV6-4 and TRBJ1-1. This CDR3 has 13 residues. Germline V gene data show CDR1 as MRHNA and CDR2 as SNTAGT. The CDR3 reads CASSESRNTEAFF.

The rearrangement joins TRBV5-8 to TRBJ2-4; TCRdb indicates TRBD2, and absent DNA this call remains unverified. Looked up from germline, CDR1 is SGHTS and CDR2 is YDEGEE. This CDR3 region has 18 residues. The CDR3 protein is CASSRGLDRILAKNIQYF.

The gene calls are TRBV5-1 and TRBJ1-1; TCRdb names TRBD1, which stays unverified in the absence of DNA. CDR1 is SGHRS, CDR2 YFSETQ, per germline. The CDR3 runs to 15 residues. The CDR3 sequence: CASSLQAGENTEAFF.

The chain links TRBV18 to TRBJ2-7; TCRdb reports TRBD1, a call that lacks DNA to check it against. CDR3 size: 15 residues. In germline, CDR1 is KGHSH, CDR2 LQKENI. The CDR3 loop is CASSSRTGRKDEQYF. Full variable domain (rest looked up from reference TRBV18 and TRBJ2-7): NAGVMQNPRHLVRRRGQEARLRCSPMKGHSHVYWYRQLPEEGLKFMVYLQKENIIDESGMPKERFSAEFPKEGPSILRIQQVVRGDSAAYFCASSSRTGRKDEQYFGPGTRLTVT.